The 8 T cell receptor beta chains reported below all come from one sample, sequenced in a study of cytomegalovirus exposure and HLA in healthy donors. It was with 60 Vbeta and 13 Jbeta primers that the PCR ran. Assay used: immunoSEQ multiplex PCR; TCRdb lists only in-frame clones, some missing. The profile shows approximately 150,000 clones, approximately 85% of them singletons. The sequenced sample consisted of PBMCs. The receptor source for this set is a man over 45 in good health and CMV-seropositive.

This chain links TRBV5-1 with TRBJ2-1; tentative D call: TRBD1 (7 bases). The CDR3 extends over 13 amino acids. The ends were cut back, 4 bases at V and 5 bases at J, with 10 bases in the middle. The germline gives CDR1 SGHRS, CDR2 YFSETQ. The CDR3 protein is CASSPRGDNEQFF. The CDR3 DNA sequence: TGCGCCAGCAGCCCCAGGGGGGACAATGAGCAGTTCTTC. Supplemented by reference TRBV5-1 and TRBJ2-1, the full variable domain reads KAGVTQTPRYLIKTRGQQVTLSCSPISGHRSVSWYQQTPGQGLQFLFEYFSETQRNKGNFPGRFSGRQFSNSRSEMNVSTLELGDSALYLCASSPRGDNEQFFGPGTRLTVL.

The chain links TRBV7-9 to TRBJ1-4; tentatively, D is TRBD1 (6 bases). Trimming stripped 3 bases from V and 8 bases from J, with 10 bases between. The CDR3 covers 13 residues. Germline values: CDR1 SEHNR, CDR2 FQNEAQ (reference sequence). For the CDR3, the DNA is TGTGCCAGCAGCTTCTCCAGGGGAGAAAAACTGTTTTTT. The encoded protein is CASSFSRGEKLFF. Using reference TRBV7-9 and TRBJ1-4 for the parts outside the CDR3, the full variable domain is DTGVSQNPRHKITKRGQNVTFRCDPISEHNRLYWYRQTLGQGPEFLTYFQNEAQLEKSRLLSDRFSAERPKGSFSTLEIQRTEQGDSAMYLCASSFSRGEKLFFGSGTQLSVL.

V usage is TRBV7-3 and J usage is TRBJ2-5; 8 bases align to TRBD2. V was pared by 4 bases and J by 4 bases, with 11 bases of the junction left unmatched. This CDR3 region has 16 residues. Germline V gene lookup returns CDR1 SGHTA and CDR2 FQGTGA. CDR3 residues: CASSYYGGGTRETQYF. CDR3 coding DNA: TGTGCCAGCAGCTACTACGGGGGGGGGACTCGAGAGACCCAGTACTTC.

The DNA for the CDR3 is TGTGCCAGCAGCCAACGGGCTAGCGGGGGCCACGAGCAGTACTTC. Its translation: CASSQRASGGHEQYF. The chain employs TRBV28 and TRBJ2-7, with 10 bases fitting TRBD2. The CDR3 runs 15 residues. CDR1 and CDR2 (germline): MDHEN, SYDVKM. Losses at the gene ends were 6 bases for V and 5 bases for J; bases not matched to a gene: 10.

The V gene is TRBV7-2, the J gene TRBJ2-5; 9 nucleotides match TRBD2. With 5 bases clipped from V and 2 bases from J, the junction kept 6 bases outside the gene matches. The CDR3 consists of 15 residues. Germline CDR1 is SGHTA and CDR2 is FQGNSA. The DNA for the CDR3 is TGTGCCAGCAGCCCCAACCTAGCGGGGCAAGAGACCCAGTACTTC. This sequence encodes CASSPNLAGQETQYF.

This chain connects TRBV4-3 to TRBJ2-5; D unresolved. V was cut by 0 bases and J by 0 bases, with 5 bases left in between. The CDR3 covers 14 residues. CDR1 and CDR2 from the germline V gene are LGHNA and YSLEER. The CDR3 sequence is CASSQDRNQETQYF. In DNA, the CDR3 is TGCGCCAGCAGCCAAGACAGGAACCAAGAGACCCAGTACTTC.

This chain links TRBV28 with TRBJ2-5; 8 positions agree with TRBD1. Germline assignment: CDR1 MDHEN and CDR2 SYDVKM. Trimming removed 6 bases from V and 4 bases from J; junction bases left unmatched: 4. This CDR3 has 13 residues. The DNA of the CDR3 is TGTGCCAGCAGCCCCGACAGGGGAGAGACCCAGTACTTC. Residues: CASSPDRGETQYF.

The chain carries TRBV19 and TRBJ1-5, with D hard to call. The germline CDR1 and CDR2 sequences are LNHDA and SQIVND (reference sequence). V dropped 9 bases and J dropped 0 bases, with 9 bases sitting between them. The CDR3 has 13 amino acids. This CDR3 reads CASRLYSNQPQHF. The CDR3 region has the DNA TGTGCCAGCCGTCTGTATAGCAATCAGCCCCAGCATTTT.